Listed below are T cell receptor beta chains from one sample, sequenced in a study of STAT5B mutations in CD4+ large granular lymphocyte leukemia. Here immunoSEQ multiplex PCR was the method, and the copy in TCRdb shows in-frame clones only, minus some. The data hold around 33,000 clones, with roughly three quarters observed a single time. What was sequenced was CD4+ T cells from blood buffy coats. These TCRs come from a human donor in good health. CDR3s include the opening cysteine and the closing phenylalanine or tryptophan. Rows may omit the clone size; those that give it use once, few, many or a size class.

j_gene: TRBJ2-5
v_gene: TRBV15
abundance: -
CDR3aa: CATSRDGAETQYF

j_gene: TRBJ2-5
v_gene: TRBV6-1
abundance: -
CDR3aa: CASSEWGAVGQETQYF

j_gene: TRBJ1-2
v_gene: TRBV7-2
abundance: -
CDR3aa: CASSLVTGGYGYTF

j_gene: TRBJ2-7
v_gene: TRBV19
abundance: -
CDR3aa: CASGEGYEQYF

j_gene: TRBJ1-2
v_gene: TRBV5-1
abundance: -
CDR3aa: CASMAGQGAYGYTF

j_gene: TRBJ2-1
v_gene: TRBV4-2
abundance: -
CDR3aa: CASSQGQAHNEQFF

j_gene: TRBJ1-5
v_gene: TRBV10-2
abundance: medium-sized
CDR3aa: CASRAQGWSNQPQHF

j_gene: TRBJ2-7
v_gene: TRBV5-5
abundance: -
CDR3aa: CASSLQGTGLEQYF

j_gene: TRBJ2-1
v_gene: TRBV9
abundance: few
CDR3aa: CASSVGLAVKYNEQFF

j_gene: TRBJ1-2
v_gene: TRBV29-1
abundance: -
CDR3aa: CSVEGVGGIYGYTF

j_gene: TRBJ2-3
v_gene: TRBV10-1
abundance: few
CDR3aa: CASSEPLSSGVNTQYF

j_gene: TRBJ1-6
v_gene: TRBV25-1
abundance: -
CDR3aa: CASRVGTVRSPLHF

j_gene: TRBJ1-4
v_gene: TRBV7-6
abundance: -
CDR3aa: CASSLALQGGPNEKLFF

j_gene: TRBJ2-7
v_gene: TRBV18
abundance: -
CDR3aa: CASSPRGRGIVDYEQYF

j_gene: TRBJ2-7
v_gene: TRBV18
abundance: -
CDR3aa: CASSPSREAPYEQYF

j_gene: TRBJ2-7
v_gene: TRBV19
abundance: -
CDR3aa: CASSPTAAGGYEQYF

j_gene: TRBJ1-2
v_gene: TRBV28
abundance: -
CDR3aa: CASSLGPTFGGYTF

j_gene: TRBJ1-2
v_gene: TRBV6-6
abundance: -
CDR3aa: CASSYPTRGRLGYTF

j_gene: TRBJ1-2
v_gene: TRBV5-1
abundance: -
CDR3aa: CASRPQTGSGGYTF

j_gene: TRBJ2-3
v_gene: TRBV11-1
abundance: -
CDR3aa: CASSRTSGGTDTQYF

j_gene: TRBJ1-2
v_gene: TRBV7-9
abundance: -
CDR3aa: CASSPRDRGNGYTF

j_gene: TRBJ2-5
v_gene: TRBV19
abundance: -
CDR3aa: CASSINRETQYF

j_gene: TRBJ1-5
v_gene: TRBV2
abundance: -
CDR3aa: CASRQRSNQPQHF

j_gene: TRBJ2-5
v_gene: TRBV30
abundance: -
CDR3aa: CAWSVRTQETQYF

j_gene: TRBJ1-5
v_gene: TRBV19
abundance: few
CDR3aa: CASSIRQSSQPQHF

j_gene: TRBJ1-2
v_gene: TRBV5-6
abundance: -
CDR3aa: CASSRLDRVYGYTF

j_gene: TRBJ2-7
v_gene: TRBV6-5
abundance: -
CDR3aa: CASRRGQISYEQYF

j_gene: TRBJ1-1
v_gene: TRBV18
abundance: -
CDR3aa: CASSPVFEAEAFF

j_gene: TRBJ1-1
v_gene: TRBV6-6
abundance: -
CDR3aa: CASWWTGSSGEAFF

j_gene: TRBJ2-7
v_gene: TRBV5-1
abundance: -
CDR3aa: CASSLVATGGTEQYF

j_gene: TRBJ2-7
v_gene: TRBV6-1
abundance: -
CDR3aa: CASTGIGTGRYEQYF

j_gene: TRBJ2-3
v_gene: TRBV2
abundance: -
CDR3aa: CASIGGGQTQYF

j_gene: TRBJ1-2
v_gene: TRBV25-1
abundance: few
CDR3aa: CASRRTERDYGYTF

j_gene: TRBJ2-7
v_gene: TRBV5-1
abundance: few
CDR3aa: CASGRADNAPYEQYF

j_gene: TRBJ2-1
v_gene: TRBV5-1
abundance: -
CDR3aa: CASSAFSYNEQFF

j_gene: TRBJ1-3
v_gene: TRBV30
abundance: -
CDR3aa: CAWDRGSGNTIYF

j_gene: TRBJ2-2
v_gene: TRBV7-2
abundance: -
CDR3aa: CASSPGTGTGRTGELFF

j_gene: TRBJ2-5
v_gene: TRBV11-1
abundance: once
CDR3aa: CASSFQAGGRWETQYF

j_gene: TRBJ1-5
v_gene: TRBV28
abundance: few
CDR3aa: CASTPGPIRYQPQHF

j_gene: TRBJ2-7
v_gene: TRBV30
abundance: once
CDR3aa: CAWSGGPGTGTYEQYF

j_gene: TRBJ1-2
v_gene: TRBV19
abundance: -
CDR3aa: CASSIREGRLGYTF

j_gene: TRBJ1-5
v_gene: TRBV7-8
abundance: -
CDR3aa: CASSASFFRDRGYQPQHF

j_gene: TRBJ2-4
v_gene: TRBV5-8
abundance: -
CDR3aa: CASSLGLLAKNIQYF

j_gene: TRBJ1-6
v_gene: TRBV18
abundance: few
CDR3aa: CASSPLGRDRASSPLHF

j_gene: TRBJ2-5
v_gene: TRBV28
abundance: -
CDR3aa: CASQGAGGPQETQYF

j_gene: TRBJ2-7
v_gene: TRBV15
abundance: -
CDR3aa: CATSRDHGEQYF

j_gene: TRBJ1-6
v_gene: TRBV7-2
abundance: -
CDR3aa: CASTRGVYNSPLHF

j_gene: TRBJ2-5
v_gene: TRBV7-7
abundance: -
CDR3aa: CASSLLAGDQETQYF

j_gene: TRBJ1-1
v_gene: TRBV6-6
abundance: -
CDR3aa: CASAGRRDTEAFF

j_gene: TRBJ2-7
v_gene: TRBV9
abundance: -
CDR3aa: CASSGLGYEQYF

j_gene: TRBJ2-7
v_gene: TRBV4-3
abundance: -
CDR3aa: CASSQDRASATYEQYF

j_gene: TRBJ1-2
v_gene: TRBV5-1
abundance: -
CDR3aa: CASSLSLDYGYTF

j_gene: TRBJ2-3
v_gene: TRBV6-6
abundance: -
CDR3aa: CASSYGGGASTDTQYF